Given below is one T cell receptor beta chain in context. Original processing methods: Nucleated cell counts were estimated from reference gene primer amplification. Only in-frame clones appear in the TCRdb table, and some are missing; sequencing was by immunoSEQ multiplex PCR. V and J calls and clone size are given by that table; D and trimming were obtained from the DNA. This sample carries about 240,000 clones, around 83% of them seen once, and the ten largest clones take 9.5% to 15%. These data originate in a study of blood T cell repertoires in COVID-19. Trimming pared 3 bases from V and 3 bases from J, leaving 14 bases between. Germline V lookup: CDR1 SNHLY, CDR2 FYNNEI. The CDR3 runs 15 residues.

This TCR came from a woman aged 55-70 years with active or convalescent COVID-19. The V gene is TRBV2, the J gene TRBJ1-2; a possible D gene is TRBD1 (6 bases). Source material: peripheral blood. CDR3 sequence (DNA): TGTGCCAGCAGTGAGACCAGGACAGCCTACTATGGCTACACCTTC. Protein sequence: CASSETRTAYYGYTF.